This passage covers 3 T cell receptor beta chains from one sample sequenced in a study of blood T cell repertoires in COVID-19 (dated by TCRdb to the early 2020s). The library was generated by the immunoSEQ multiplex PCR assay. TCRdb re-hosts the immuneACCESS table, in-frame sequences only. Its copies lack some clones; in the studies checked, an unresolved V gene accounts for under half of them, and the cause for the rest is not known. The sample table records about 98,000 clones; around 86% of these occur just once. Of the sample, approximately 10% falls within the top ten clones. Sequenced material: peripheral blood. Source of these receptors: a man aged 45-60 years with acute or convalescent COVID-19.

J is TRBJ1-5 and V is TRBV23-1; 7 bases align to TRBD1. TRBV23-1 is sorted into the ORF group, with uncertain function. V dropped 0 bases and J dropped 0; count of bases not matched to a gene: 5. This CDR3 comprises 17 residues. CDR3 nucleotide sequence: TGCGCCAGCAGTCAATCTTGGACAGGTTATAGCAATCAGCCCCAGCATTTT. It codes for CASSQSWTGYSNQPQHF.

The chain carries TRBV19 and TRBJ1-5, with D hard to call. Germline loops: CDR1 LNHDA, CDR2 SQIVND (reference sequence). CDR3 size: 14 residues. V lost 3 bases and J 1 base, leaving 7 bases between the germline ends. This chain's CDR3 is CASSISGSNQPQHF. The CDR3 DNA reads TGTGCCAGTAGTATCTCCGGGAGCAATCAGCCCCAGCATTTT.

CDR3 sequence: CASSSLAGRETQYF. In DNA form, the CDR3 reads TGTGCCAGTAGTAGTCTAGCGGGACGAGAGACCCAGTACTTC. The V gene is TRBV19, the J gene TRBJ2-5; 9 bases are a match to TRBD2. V shed 4 bases, J shed 4 bases, and the junction held 4 bases outside the gene matches. The CDR3 runs 14 residues. Germline CDR1 is LNHDA and CDR2 is SQIVND (reference sequence). The full variable domain, rest sourced from reference TRBV19 and TRBJ2-5, is DGGITQSPKYLFRKEGQNVTLSCEQNLNHDAMYWYRQDPGQGLRLIYYSQIVNDFQKGDIAEGYSVSREKKESFPLTVTSAQKNPTAFYLCASSSLAGRETQYFGPGTRLLVL.